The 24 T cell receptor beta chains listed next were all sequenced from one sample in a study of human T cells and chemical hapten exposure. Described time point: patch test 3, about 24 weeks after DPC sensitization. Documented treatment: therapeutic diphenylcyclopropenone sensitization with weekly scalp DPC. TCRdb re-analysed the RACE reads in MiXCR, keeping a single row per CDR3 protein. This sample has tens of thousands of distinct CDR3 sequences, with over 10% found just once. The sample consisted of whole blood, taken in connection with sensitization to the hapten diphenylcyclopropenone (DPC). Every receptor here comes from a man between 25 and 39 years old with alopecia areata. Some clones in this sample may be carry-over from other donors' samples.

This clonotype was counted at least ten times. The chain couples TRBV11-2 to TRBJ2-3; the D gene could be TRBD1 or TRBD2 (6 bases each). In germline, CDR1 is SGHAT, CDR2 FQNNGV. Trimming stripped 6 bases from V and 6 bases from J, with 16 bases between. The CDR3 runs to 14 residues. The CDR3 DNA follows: TGTGCCAGCAGTCAAACGGGGGCCGGGGATACGCAGTATTTT. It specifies CASSQTGAGDTQYF.

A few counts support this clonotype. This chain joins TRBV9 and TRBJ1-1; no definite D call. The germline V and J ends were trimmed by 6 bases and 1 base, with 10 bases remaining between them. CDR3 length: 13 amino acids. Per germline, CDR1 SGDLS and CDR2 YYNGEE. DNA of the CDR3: TGTGCCAGCAAGAGAGGCCCGAACACTGAAGCTTTCTTT. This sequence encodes CASKRGPNTEAFF.

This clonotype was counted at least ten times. In DNA, the CDR3 is TGTGCCAGCAGTCCCCTAACAGTCGGAGATACGCAGTATTTT. This gives the protein CASSPLTVGDTQYF. The genes are TRBV6-6 and TRBJ2-3; unclear D gene. The CDR3 is 14 residues long. The ends were cut back, 5 bases at V and 5 bases at J, with 14 bases in the middle. Germline CDR1 MNHNY, CDR2 SVGAGI (reference sequence).

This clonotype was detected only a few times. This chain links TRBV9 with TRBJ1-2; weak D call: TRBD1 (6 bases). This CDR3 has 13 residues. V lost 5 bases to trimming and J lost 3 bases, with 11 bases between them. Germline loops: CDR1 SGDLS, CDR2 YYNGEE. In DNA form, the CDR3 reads TGTGCCAGCAGTACAGGGCCTGACTATGGCTACACCTTC. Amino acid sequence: CASSTGPDYGYTF. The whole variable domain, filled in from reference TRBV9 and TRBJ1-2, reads DSGVTQTPKHLITATGQRVTLRCSPRSGDLSVYWYQQSLDQGLQFLIQYYNGEERAKGNILERFSAQQFPDLHSELNLSSLELGDSALYFCASSTGPDYGYTFGSGTRLTVV.

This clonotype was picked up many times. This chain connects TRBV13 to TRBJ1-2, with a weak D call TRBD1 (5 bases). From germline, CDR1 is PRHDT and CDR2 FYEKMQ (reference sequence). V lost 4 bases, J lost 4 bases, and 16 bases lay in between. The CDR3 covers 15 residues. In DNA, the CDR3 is TGTGCCAGCAGCTCAACACAGGATGGGGGCTATGGCTACACCTTC. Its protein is CASSSTQDGGYGYTF.

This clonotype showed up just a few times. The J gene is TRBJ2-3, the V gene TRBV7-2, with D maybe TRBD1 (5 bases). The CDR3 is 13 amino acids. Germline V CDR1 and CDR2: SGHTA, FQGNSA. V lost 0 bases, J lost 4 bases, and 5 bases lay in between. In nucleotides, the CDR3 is TGTGCCAGCAGCTTAGCGACAGCAGATACGCAGTATTTT. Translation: CASSLATADTQYF.

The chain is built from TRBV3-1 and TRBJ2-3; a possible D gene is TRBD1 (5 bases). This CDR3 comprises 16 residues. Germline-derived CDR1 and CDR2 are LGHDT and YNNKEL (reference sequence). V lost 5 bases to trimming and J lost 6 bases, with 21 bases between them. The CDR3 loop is CASSDKQDPILDTQYF. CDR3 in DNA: TGTGCCAGCAGCGATAAACAGGACCCCATTCTGGATACGCAGTATTTT.

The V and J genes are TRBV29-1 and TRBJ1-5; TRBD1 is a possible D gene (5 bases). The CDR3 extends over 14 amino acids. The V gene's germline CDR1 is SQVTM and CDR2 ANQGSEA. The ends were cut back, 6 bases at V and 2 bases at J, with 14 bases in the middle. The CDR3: CSVAGGDGNQPQHF. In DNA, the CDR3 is TGCAGCGTCGCCGGGGGAGATGGCAATCAGCCCCAGCATTTT.

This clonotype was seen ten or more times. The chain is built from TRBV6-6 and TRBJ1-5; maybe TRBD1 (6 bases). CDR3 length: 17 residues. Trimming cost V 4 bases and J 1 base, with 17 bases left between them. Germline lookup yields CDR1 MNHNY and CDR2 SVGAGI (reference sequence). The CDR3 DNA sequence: TGTGCCAGCAGTTGGGGACCGAAGGGGGTGAGCAATCAGCCCCAGCATTTT. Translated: CASSWGPKGVSNQPQHF.

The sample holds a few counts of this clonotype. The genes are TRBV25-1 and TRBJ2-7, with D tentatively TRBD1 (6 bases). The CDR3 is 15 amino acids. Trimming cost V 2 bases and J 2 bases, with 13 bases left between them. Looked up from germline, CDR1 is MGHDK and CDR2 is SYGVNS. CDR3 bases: TGTGCCAGCAGTGAAGGTGGGGGCCGGACCTACGAGCAGTACTTC. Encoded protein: CASSEGGGRTYEQYF.

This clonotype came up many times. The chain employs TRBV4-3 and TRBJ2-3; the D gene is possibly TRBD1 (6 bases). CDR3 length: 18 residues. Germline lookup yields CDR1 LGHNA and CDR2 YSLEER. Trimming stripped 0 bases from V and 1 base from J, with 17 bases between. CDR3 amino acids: CASSQDPAAGVGTDTQYF. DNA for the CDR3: TGCGCCAGCAGCCAAGATCCGGCGGCAGGGGTTGGCACAGATACGCAGTATTTT.

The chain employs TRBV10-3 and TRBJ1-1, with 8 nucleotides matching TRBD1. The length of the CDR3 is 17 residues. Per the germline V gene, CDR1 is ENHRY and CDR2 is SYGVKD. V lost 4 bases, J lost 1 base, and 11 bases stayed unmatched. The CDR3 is CAISVRSTGASNTEAFF. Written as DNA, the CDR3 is TGTGCCATCAGTGTTAGGTCGACAGGGGCGTCGAACACTGAAGCTTTCTTT.

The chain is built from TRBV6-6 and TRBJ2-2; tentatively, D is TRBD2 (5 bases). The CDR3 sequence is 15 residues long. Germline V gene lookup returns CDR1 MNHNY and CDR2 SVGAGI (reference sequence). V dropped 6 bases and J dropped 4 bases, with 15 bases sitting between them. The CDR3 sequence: CASRDQVGVTGELFF. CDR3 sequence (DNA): TGTGCCAGCAGGGACCAGGTGGGAGTCACCGGGGAGCTGTTTTTT.

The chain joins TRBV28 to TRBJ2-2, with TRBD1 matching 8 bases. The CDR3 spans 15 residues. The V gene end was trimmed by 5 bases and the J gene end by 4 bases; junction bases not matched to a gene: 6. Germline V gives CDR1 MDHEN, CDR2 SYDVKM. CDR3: CASSTTGTGTGELFF. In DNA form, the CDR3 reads TGTGCCAGCAGTACGACAGGGACAGGCACCGGGGAGCTGTTTTTT.

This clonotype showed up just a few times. CDR3: CASSGMSPRNEKLFF. The DNA for the CDR3 is TGTGCCAGCAGTGGAATGAGTCCTAGGAATGAAAAACTGTTTTTT. The rearrangement uses TRBV2 and TRBJ1-4; D gene unclear. Trimming pared 4 bases from V and 5 bases from J, leaving 14 bases between. The germline V gene encodes CDR1 SNHLY and CDR2 FYNNEI. There are 15 residues in the CDR3.

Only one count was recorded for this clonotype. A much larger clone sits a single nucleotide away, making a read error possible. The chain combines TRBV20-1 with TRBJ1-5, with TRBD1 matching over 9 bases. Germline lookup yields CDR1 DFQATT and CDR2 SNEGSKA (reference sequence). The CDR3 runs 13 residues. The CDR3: CSTGGNLDQRQHF. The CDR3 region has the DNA TGCAGCACAGGGGGCAATTTGGATCAGCGCCAGCATTTT.

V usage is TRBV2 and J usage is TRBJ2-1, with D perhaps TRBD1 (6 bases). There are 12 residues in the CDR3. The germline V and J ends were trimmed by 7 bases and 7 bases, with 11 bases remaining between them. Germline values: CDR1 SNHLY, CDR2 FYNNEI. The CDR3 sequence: CASNRDLNEQFF. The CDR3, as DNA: TGTGCCAGCAACAGGGATTTAAATGAGCAGTTCTTC.

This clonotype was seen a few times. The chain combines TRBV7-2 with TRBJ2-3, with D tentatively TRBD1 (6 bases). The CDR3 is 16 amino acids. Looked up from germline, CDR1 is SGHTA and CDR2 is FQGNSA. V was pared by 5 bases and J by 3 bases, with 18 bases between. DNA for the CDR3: TGTGCCAGCAGCCCGGGGTGGGGGCTGGGGACAGATACGCAGTATTTT. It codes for CASSPGWGLGTDTQYF.

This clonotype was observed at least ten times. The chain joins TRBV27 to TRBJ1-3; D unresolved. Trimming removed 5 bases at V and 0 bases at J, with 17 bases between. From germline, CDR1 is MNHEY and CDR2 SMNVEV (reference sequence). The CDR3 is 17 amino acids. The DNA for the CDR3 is TGTGCCAGCAGTCCCCGACGGGGAGGGAGCTCTGGAAACACCATATATTTT. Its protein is CASSPRRGGSSGNTIYF.

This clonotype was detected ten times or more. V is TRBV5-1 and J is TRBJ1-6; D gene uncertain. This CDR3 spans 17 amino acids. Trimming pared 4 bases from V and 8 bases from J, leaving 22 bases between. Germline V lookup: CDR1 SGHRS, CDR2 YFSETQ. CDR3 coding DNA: TGCGCCAGCAGCAACCGGGAAAGACCCTCGTCGGATTCACCCCTCCACTTT. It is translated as CASSNRERPSSDSPLHF.

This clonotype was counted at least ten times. This chain's CDR3 is CASSIGTDLKNEQYF. In DNA form, the CDR3 reads TGTGCCAGTAGTATAGGGACGGATCTCAAGAACGAGCAGTACTTC. The rearrangement joins TRBV19 to TRBJ2-7; D is unclear. The CDR3 extends over 15 amino acids. Germline lookup yields CDR1 LNHDA and CDR2 SQIVND (reference sequence). Trimming cost V 1 base and J 5 bases, with 15 bases left between them.

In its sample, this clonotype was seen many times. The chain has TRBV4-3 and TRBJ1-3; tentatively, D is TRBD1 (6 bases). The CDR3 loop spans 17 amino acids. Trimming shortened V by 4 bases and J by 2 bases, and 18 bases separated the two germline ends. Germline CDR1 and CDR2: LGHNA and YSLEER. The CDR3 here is CASSPQDGYRAGNTIYF. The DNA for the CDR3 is TGCGCCAGCAGCCCACAAGACGGTTACAGGGCTGGAAACACCATATATTTT.

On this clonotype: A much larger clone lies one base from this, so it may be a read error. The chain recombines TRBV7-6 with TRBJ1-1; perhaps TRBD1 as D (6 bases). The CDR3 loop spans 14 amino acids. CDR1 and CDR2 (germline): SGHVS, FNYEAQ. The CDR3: CVSSALTGTTVSFF. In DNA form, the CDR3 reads TGTGTCAGCAGCGCACTGACAGGCACCACGGTCTCTTTCTTT. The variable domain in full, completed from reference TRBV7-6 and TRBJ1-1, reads GAGVSQSPRYKVTKRGQDVALRCDPISGHVSLYWYRQALGQGPEFLTYFNYEAQQDKSGLPNDRFSAERPEGSISTLTIQRTEQRDSAMYRCVSSALTGTTVSFFGQGTRLTVV.

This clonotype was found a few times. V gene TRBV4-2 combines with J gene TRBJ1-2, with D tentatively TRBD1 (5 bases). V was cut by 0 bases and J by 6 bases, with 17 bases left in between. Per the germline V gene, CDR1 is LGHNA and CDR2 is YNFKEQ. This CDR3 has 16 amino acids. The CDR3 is CASSQESGTVGHGYTF. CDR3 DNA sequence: TGTGCCAGCAGCCAAGAATCCGGGACGGTGGGCCATGGCTACACCTTC.